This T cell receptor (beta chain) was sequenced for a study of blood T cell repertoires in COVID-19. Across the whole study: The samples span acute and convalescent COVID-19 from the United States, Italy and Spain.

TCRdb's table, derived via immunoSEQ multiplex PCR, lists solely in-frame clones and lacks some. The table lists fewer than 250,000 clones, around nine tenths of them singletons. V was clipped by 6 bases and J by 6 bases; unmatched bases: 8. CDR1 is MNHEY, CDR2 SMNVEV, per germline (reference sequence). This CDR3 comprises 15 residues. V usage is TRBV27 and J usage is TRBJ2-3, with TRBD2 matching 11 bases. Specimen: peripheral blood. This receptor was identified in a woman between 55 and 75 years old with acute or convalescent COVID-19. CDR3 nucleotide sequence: TGTGCCAGCAGATTAGCGGGAGGGTGGGGGGATACGCAGTATTTT. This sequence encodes CASRLAGGWGDTQYF.